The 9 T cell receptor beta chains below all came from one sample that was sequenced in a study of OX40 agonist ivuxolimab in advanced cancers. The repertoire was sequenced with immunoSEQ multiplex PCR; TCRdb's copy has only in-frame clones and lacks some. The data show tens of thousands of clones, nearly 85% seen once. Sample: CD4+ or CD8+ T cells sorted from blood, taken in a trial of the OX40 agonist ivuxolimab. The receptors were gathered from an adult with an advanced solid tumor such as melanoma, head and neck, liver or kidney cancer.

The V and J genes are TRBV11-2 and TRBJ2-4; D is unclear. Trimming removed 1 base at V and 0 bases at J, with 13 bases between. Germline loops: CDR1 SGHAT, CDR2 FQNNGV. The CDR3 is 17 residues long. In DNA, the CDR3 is TGTGCCAGCAGCTTAGCCCGAGGCCCACTAGCCAAAAACATTCAGTACTTC. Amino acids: CASSLARGPLAKNIQYF.

The CDR3 region is CASSFAGANNEQFF. The CDR3 nucleotides are TGCGCCAGCAGCTTCGCGGGAGCCAACAATGAGCAGTTCTTC. The chain employs TRBV5-1 and TRBJ2-1; 7 bases agree with TRBD2. The CDR3 is made up of 14 amino acids. With 2 bases clipped from V and 5 bases from J, the junction kept 4 bases outside the gene matches. Germline V gene lookup returns CDR1 SGHRS and CDR2 YFSETQ.

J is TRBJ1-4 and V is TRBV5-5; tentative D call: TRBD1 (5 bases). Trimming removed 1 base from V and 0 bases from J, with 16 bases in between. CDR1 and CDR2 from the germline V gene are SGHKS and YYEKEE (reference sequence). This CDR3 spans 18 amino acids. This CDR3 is CASSLRATAYATNEKLFF. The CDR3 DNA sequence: TGTGCCAGCAGCTTGCGCGCGACAGCTTACGCAACTAATGAAAAACTGTTTTTT.

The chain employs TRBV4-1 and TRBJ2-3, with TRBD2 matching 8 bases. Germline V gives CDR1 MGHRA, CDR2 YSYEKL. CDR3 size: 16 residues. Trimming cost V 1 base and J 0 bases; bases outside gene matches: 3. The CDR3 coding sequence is TGCGCCAGCAGCCAAGGACTAGCGCGAAGCACAGATACGCAGTATTTT. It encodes CASSQGLARSTDTQYF.

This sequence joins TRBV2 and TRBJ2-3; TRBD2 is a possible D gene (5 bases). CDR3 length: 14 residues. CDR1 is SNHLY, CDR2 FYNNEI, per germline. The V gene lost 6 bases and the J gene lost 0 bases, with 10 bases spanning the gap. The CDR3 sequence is CASRREWSTDTQYF. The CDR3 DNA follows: TGTGCCAGCAGGAGGGAGTGGAGCACAGATACGCAGTATTTT. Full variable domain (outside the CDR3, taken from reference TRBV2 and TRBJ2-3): EPEVTQTPSHQVTQMGQEVILRCVPISNHLYFYWYRQILGQKVEFLVSFYNNEISEKSEIFDDQFSVERPDGSNFTLKIRSTKLEDSAMYFCASRREWSTDTQYFGPGTRLTVL.

CDR3 sequence: CASSPGLADTGELFF. The CDR3 DNA sequence: TGTGCCAGCAGTCCGGGACTAGCGGACACCGGGGAGCTGTTTTTT. This rearrangement joins TRBV5-4 to TRBJ2-2; TRBD2 agrees at 11 bases. Trimming removed 5 bases from V and 3 bases from J; junction bases left unmatched: 3. Germline CDR1 is SGHNT and CDR2 is YYREEE (reference sequence). This CDR3 region has 15 residues.

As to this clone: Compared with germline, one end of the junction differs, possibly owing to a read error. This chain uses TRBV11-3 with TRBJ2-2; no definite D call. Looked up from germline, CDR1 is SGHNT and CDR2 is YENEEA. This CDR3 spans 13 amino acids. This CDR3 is CASNLGFAGELFF. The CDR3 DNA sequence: TGTGCCAGCAACTTAGGATTTGCCGGGGAGCTGTTTTTT.

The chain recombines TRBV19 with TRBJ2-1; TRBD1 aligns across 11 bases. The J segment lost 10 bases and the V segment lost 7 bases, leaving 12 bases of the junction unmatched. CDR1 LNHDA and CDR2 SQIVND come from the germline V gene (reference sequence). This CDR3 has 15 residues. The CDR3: CASNDQGQGAGEQFF. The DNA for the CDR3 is TGTGCCAGTAACGACCAAGGACAGGGGGCAGGGGAGCAGTTCTTC. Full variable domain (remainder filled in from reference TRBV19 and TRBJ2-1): DGGITQSPKYLFRKEGQNVTLSCEQNLNHDAMYWYRQDPGQGLRLIYYSQIVNDFQKGDIAEGYSVSREKKESFPLTVTSAQKNPTAFYLCASNDQGQGAGEQFFGPGTRLTVL.

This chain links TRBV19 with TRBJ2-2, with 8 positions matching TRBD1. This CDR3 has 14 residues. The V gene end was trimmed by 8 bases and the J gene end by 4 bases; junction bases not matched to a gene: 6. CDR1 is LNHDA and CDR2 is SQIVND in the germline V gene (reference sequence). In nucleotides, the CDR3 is TGTGCCAGTCAGGACAGGGCCGCCACCGGGGAGCTGTTTTTT. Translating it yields CASQDRAATGELFF. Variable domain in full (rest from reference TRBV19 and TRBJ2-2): DGGITQSPKYLFRKEGQNVTLSCEQNLNHDAMYWYRQDPGQGLRLIYYSQIVNDFQKGDIAEGYSVSREKKESFPLTVTSAQKNPTAFYLCASQDRAATGELFFGEGSRLTVL.